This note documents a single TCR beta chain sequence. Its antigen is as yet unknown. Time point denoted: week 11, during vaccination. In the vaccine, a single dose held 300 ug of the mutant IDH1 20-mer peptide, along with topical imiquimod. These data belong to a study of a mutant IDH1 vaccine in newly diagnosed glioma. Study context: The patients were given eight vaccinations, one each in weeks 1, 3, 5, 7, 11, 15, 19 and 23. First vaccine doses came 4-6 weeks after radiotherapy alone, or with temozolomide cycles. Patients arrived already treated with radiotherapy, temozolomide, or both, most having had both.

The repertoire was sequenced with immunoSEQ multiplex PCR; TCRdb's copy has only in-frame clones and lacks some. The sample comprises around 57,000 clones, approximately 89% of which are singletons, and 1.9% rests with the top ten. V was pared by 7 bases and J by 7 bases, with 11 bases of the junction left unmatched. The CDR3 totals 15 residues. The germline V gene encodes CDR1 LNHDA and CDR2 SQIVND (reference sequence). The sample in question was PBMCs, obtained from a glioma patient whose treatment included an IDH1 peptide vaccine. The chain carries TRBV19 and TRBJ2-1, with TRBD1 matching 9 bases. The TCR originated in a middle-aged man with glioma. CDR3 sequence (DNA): TGTGCCAGTATCAACCGGGACAGGGATTTGAATGAGCAGTTCTTC. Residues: CASINRDRDLNEQFF.